The 17 T cell receptor beta chains in this list originate from one sample, sequenced in a study of cytomegalovirus exposure and HLA in healthy donors. PCR amplification relied on 60 Vbeta primers (plus 13 Jbeta primers). Sequencing was performed with immunoSEQ multiplex PCR; in TCRdb, only in-frame clones are kept and a portion is missing. The sample lists more than 95,000 clones, about 83% occurring once. Material for sequencing was PBMCs. The receptors were gathered from a woman aged 40 to 49 in good health and CMV-seropositive.

V gene TRBV7-8 combines with J gene TRBJ2-5; 10 bases are a match to TRBD1. Trimming took 7 bases from V and 0 from J; bases not matched to a gene: 2. The germline V gene has CDR1 SGHVS and CDR2 FQNEAQ. The CDR3 extends over 14 amino acids. DNA of the CDR3: TGTGCCAGCACGGACAGGGGGTACCAAGAGACCCAGTACTTC. Translation: CASTDRGYQETQYF.

The chain joins TRBV4-3 to TRBJ2-1, with TRBD2 matching 11 bases. CDR3 size: 15 residues. Germline CDR1 LGHNA, CDR2 YSLEER. Trimming removed 4 bases from V and 7 bases from J; junction bases left unmatched: 6. CDR3 nucleotide sequence: TGCGCCAGCAGCCTTGGGACTAGCGGAGCAAATGAGCAGTTCTTC. Translating gives CASSLGTSGANEQFF.

The table lists this clone with a count of one. The chain links TRBV19 to TRBJ2-2, with 10 positions matching TRBD2. The V gene's germline CDR1 is LNHDA and CDR2 SQIVND (reference sequence). The CDR3 length is 16 residues. J lost 0 bases, V lost 7 bases, and 5 bases had no gene match. DNA for the CDR3: TGTGCCAGTACCTGGACTAGCGGAGCGAACACCGGGGAGCTGTTTTTT. This translates into CASTWTSGANTGELFF.

The chain has TRBV4-3 and TRBJ2-7; 8 bases agree with TRBD1. Germline V gene data show CDR1 as LGHNA and CDR2 as YSLEER. J gave up 2 bases and V 0 bases, and 0 bases lay outside the gene matches. The CDR3 is made up of 14 amino acids. This CDR3 is CASSQETGAYEQYF. In nucleotides, the CDR3 is TGCGCCAGCAGCCAAGAGACAGGGGCCTACGAGCAGTACTTC.

The gene calls are TRBV27 and TRBJ1-6; D call uncertain. Germline V gene lookup returns CDR1 MNHEY and CDR2 SMNVEV (reference sequence). The CDR3 covers 14 residues. V lost 3 bases to trimming and J lost 8 bases, with 11 bases between them. The CDR3 region is CASSLRAAHSPLHF. DNA of the CDR3: TGTGCCAGCAGTTTGAGGGCTGCCCATTCACCCCTCCACTTT.

V usage is TRBV28 and J usage is TRBJ1-2; maybe TRBD1 (6 bases). This CDR3 has 13 amino acids. CDR1 is MDHEN, CDR2 SYDVKM, per germline. Trimming stripped 11 bases from V and 4 bases from J, with 17 bases between. CDR3 nucleotide sequence: TGTGCCTCACAAGAGGGACAAGGCTATGGCTACACCTTC. This encodes CASQEGQGYGYTF.

This clone was recorded once. The rearrangement joins TRBV11-2 to TRBJ1-1; no definite D call. Germline lookup yields CDR1 SGHAT and CDR2 FQNNGV. The CDR3 spans 15 residues. V was shortened by 0 bases and J by 5 bases, with 13 bases between the two germline ends. The CDR3 coding sequence is TGTGCCAGCAGCTTAGAGGCGGGCTCGAGAACTGAAGCTTTCTTT. Translated: CASSLEAGSRTEAFF.

V usage is TRBV14 and J usage is TRBJ1-1; D gene unclear. Trimming cost V 5 bases and J 6 bases, with 16 bases left between them. The CDR3 is made up of 14 amino acids. The germline gives CDR1 SGHDN, CDR2 FVKESK. CDR3 nucleotide sequence: TGTGCCAGCAGCAACCCTTTTGAGGGCCCTGAAGCTTTCTTT. Translation: CASSNPFEGPEAFF.

The V call is TRBV7-2, the J call TRBJ2-7; D is undetermined. Trimming shortened V by 3 bases and J by 6 bases, and 15 bases separated the two germline ends. In germline, CDR1 is SGHTA, CDR2 FQGNSA. The length of the CDR3 is 14 residues. The CDR3 protein is CASSFGFAIAEQYF. The CDR3 DNA reads as TGTGCCAGCAGCTTCGGGTTTGCGATCGCCGAGCAGTACTTC.

This clone was recorded once. The chain is built from TRBV5-1 and TRBJ2-3; D may be TRBD2 (6 bases). CDR1 is SGHRS, CDR2 YFSETQ, per germline. V lost 6 bases to trimming and J lost 1 base, with 9 bases between them. This CDR3 contains 13 residues. CDR3 protein: CASTSSGTDTQYF. In DNA, the CDR3 is TGCGCCAGCACCTCTAGCGGCACAGATACGCAGTATTTT.

This clone has a handful of counts. The rearrangement links TRBV6-4 to TRBJ1-1; 8 nucleotides line up with TRBD1. Trimming cost V 5 bases and J 4 bases; bases outside gene matches: 6. In germline, CDR1 is MRHNA, CDR2 SNTAGT. The CDR3 runs to 14 residues. CDR3 protein: CASSPGTGPTEAFF. The DNA of the CDR3 is TGTGCCAGCAGTCCCGGGACAGGACCCACTGAAGCTTTCTTT.

The gene calls are TRBV6-5 and TRBJ2-2; 8 bases align to TRBD1. Germline loops: CDR1 MNHEY, CDR2 SVGAGI. Trimming removed 6 bases from V and 5 bases from J; junction bases left unmatched: 8. There are 15 residues in the CDR3. The CDR3 reads CASRIQGDVTGELFF. In DNA form, the CDR3 reads TGTGCCAGCAGGATACAGGGGGATGTAACCGGGGAGCTGTTTTTT.

The rearrangement joins TRBV7-9 to TRBJ2-1; tentative D call: TRBD2 (5 bases). CDR1 and CDR2 from the germline V gene are SEHNR and FQNEAQ (reference sequence). CDR3 size: 13 residues. Trimming cost V 3 bases and J 5 bases, with 8 bases left between them. CDR3 protein: CASSFSGDNEQFF. The CDR3 nucleotides read TGTGCCAGCAGCTTCAGCGGAGACAATGAGCAGTTCTTC.

The chain combines TRBV7-9 with TRBJ1-1, with D possibly TRBD1 on 6 matching bases. Trimming took 4 bases from V and 4 from J, leaving 13 bases between them. CDR3 length: 14 residues. Per the germline V gene, CDR1 is SEHNR and CDR2 is FQNEAQ (reference sequence). The CDR3 DNA sequence: TGTGCCAGCAGCTATCCCGACAGGAGCACTGAAGCTTTCTTT. This translates into CASSYPDRSTEAFF.

Here the CDR3 reads CASSPYTSGFSYNEQFF. In DNA form, the CDR3 reads TGTGCCAGCAGCCCATACACTAGCGGGTTCTCCTACAATGAGCAGTTCTTC. The chain joins TRBV11-3 to TRBJ2-1; TRBD2 matches 9 bases. Germline CDR1 and CDR2: SGHNT and YENEEA. CDR3 length: 17 residues. V trimming: 5 bases; J trimming: 0 bases; junction bases outside the gene matches: 8. The full variable domain, completed using reference TRBV11-3 and TRBJ2-1, is EAGVVQSPRYKIIEKKQPVAFWCNPISGHNTLYWYLQNLGQGPELLIRYENEEAVDDSQLPKDRFSAERLKGVDSTLKIQPAELGDSAVYLCASSPYTSGFSYNEQFFGPGTRLTVL.

The V call is TRBV28, the J call TRBJ2-7; 7 bases agree with TRBD1. The CDR3 is 13 residues long. From germline, CDR1 is MDHEN and CDR2 SYDVKM. Germline trimming cut 6 bases from V and 2 bases from J; bases unmatched to any gene: 4. In DNA, the CDR3 is TGTGCCAGCAGGACAGGGTTCACCTACGAGCAGTACTTC. Translated: CASRTGFTYEQYF.

The count of this clone is one. The chain employs TRBV5-1 and TRBJ1-1; D might be TRBD1 (5 bases). CDR1 is SGHRS and CDR2 is YFSETQ in the germline V gene. The CDR3 runs to 14 residues. The germline V and J ends were trimmed by 1 base and 3 bases, with 10 bases remaining between them. In DNA, the CDR3 is TGCGCCAGCAGCTTGCTGGGGACTCACACTGAAGCTTTCTTT. Residues: CASSLLGTHTEAFF.